This record concerns one T cell receptor beta chain sequence. The identical CDR3 is also encoded by other nucleotide sequences in the sample. This sample is drawn from a study of T cell responses to AZD1222 COVID-19 vaccine. Method: immunoSEQ multiplex PCR; TCRdb's copy keeps in-frame clones and lacks some. This sample has 87,000 or so clones; about 89% occur once, and the top ten carry approximately 3.7%. Germline CDR1 reads MNHEY; CDR2 reads SMNVEV (reference sequence). The CDR3 contains 13 residues. V dropped 5 bases and J dropped 0 bases, with 2 bases sitting between them. The source of this sequence is an adult in good health. Specimen: peripheral blood, collected on day 0 of AZD1222 vaccination. This chain links TRBV27 with TRBJ1-6; D not certain. Here the CDR3 reads CASSSSYNSPLHF. The CDR3 DNA reads as TGTGCCAGCAGTAGCTCCTATAATTCACCCCTCCACTTT.